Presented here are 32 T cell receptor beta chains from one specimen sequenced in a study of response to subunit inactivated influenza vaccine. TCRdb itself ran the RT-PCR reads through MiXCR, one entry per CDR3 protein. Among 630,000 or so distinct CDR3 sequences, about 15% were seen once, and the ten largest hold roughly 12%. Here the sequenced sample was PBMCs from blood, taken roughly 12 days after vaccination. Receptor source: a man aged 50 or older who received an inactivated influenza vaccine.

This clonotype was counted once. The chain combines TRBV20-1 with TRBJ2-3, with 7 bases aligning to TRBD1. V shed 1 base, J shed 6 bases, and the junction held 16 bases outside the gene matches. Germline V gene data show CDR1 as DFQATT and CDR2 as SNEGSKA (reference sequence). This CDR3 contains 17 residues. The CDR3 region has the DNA TGCAGTGCTAGAGTCGTAGTTGCGACAGGGCGACTGGATACGCAGTATTTT. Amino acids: CSARVVVATGRLDTQYF.

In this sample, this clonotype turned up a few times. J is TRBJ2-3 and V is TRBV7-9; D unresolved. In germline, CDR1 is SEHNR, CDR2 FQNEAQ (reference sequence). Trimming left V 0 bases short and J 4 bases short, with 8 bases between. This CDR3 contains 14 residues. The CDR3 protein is CASSLAGWPDTQYF. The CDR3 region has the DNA TGTGCCAGCAGCTTAGCGGGGTGGCCAGATACGCAGTATTTT.

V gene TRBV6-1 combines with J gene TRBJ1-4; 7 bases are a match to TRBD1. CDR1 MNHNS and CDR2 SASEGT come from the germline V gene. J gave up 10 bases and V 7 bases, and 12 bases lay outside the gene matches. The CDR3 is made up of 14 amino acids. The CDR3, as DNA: TGTGCCAGCACCAACTCGCGGCAGGGGGGAAAACTGTTTTTT. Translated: CASTNSRQGGKLFF.

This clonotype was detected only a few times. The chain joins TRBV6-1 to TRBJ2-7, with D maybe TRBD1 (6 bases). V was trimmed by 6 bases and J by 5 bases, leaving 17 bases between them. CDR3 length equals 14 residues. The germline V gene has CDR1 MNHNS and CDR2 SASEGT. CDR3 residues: CASSQGPLHDEQYF. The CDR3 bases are TGTGCCAGCAGCCAGGGGCCGTTGCACGACGAGCAGTACTTC.

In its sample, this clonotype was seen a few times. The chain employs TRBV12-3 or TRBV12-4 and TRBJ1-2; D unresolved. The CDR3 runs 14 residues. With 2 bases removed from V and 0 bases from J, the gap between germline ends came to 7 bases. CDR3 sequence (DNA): TGTGCCAGCAGTTTATCCGGGCCTAACTATGGCTACACCTTC. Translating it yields CASSLSGPNYGYTF.

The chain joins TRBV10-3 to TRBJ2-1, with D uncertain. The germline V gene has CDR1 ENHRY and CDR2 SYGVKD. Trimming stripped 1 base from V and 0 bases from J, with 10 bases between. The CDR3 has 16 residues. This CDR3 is CAISEFAFSSYNEQFF. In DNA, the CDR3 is TGTGCCATCAGTGAGTTTGCTTTCAGCTCCTACAATGAGCAGTTCTTC.

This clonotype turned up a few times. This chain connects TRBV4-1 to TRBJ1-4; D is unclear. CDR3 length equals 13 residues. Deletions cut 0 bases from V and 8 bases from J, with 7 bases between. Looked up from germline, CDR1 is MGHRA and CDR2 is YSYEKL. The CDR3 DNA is TGCGCCAGCAGCCAAGACGAGCGGGAAAAACTGTTTTTT. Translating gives CASSQDEREKLFF.

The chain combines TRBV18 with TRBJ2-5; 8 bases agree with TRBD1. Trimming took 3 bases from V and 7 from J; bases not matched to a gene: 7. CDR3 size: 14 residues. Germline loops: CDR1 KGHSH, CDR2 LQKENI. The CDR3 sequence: CASSPGGQVRTQYF. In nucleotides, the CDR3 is TGTGCCAGCTCACCCGGGGGACAGGTTCGGACCCAGTACTTC.

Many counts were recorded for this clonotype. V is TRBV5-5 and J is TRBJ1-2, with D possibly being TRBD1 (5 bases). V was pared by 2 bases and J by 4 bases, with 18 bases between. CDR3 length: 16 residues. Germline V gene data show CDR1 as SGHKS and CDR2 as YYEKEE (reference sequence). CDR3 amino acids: CASSFPGRIGSYGYTF. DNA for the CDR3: TGTGCCAGCAGCTTTCCAGGGAGGATAGGGAGCTATGGCTACACCTTC.

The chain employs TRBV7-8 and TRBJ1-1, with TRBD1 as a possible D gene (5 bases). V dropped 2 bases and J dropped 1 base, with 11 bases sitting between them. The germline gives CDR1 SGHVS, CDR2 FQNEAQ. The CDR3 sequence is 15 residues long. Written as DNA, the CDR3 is TGTGCCAGCAGCTTATTGTGGGGGTCGAACACTGAAGCTTTCTTT. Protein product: CASSLLWGSNTEAFF.

The CDR3: CASKKTSGITDTQYF. CDR3 nucleotides: TGTGCCAGCAAAAAGACTAGCGGGATCACAGATACGCAGTATTTT. The chain is built from TRBV2 and TRBJ2-3, with 11 bases fitting TRBD2. The CDR3 sequence is 15 residues long. V lost 7 bases, J lost 2 bases, and 5 bases stayed unmatched. Germline CDR1 is SNHLY and CDR2 is FYNNEI.

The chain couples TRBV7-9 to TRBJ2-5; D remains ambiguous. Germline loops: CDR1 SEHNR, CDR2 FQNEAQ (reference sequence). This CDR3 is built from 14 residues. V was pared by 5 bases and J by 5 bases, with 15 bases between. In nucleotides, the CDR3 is TGTGCCAGCAGCCCCCTTAATGTCTTGGAGACCCAGTACTTC. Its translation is CASSPLNVLETQYF.

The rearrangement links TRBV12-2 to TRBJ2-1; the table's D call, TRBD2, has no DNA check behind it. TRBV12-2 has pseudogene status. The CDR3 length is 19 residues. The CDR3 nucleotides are TGTGCAAGTCGCCGCGGACTAGCGGGTGATCCGAACTCCTACAATGAGCAGTTCTTC. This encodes CASRRGLAGDPNSYNEQFF.

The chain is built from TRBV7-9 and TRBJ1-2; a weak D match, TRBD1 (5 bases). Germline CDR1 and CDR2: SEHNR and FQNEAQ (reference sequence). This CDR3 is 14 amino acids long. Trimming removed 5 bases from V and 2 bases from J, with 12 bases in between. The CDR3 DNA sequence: TGTGCCAGCAGCCCTGGGGGATTCAACTATGGCTACACCTTC. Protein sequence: CASSPGGFNYGYTF.

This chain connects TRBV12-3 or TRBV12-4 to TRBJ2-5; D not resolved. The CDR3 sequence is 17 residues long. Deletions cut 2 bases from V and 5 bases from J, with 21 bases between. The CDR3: CASSLSRRALLLETQYF. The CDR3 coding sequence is TGTGCCAGCAGTTTATCCCGAAGGGCGCTATTATTGGAGACCCAGTACTTC.

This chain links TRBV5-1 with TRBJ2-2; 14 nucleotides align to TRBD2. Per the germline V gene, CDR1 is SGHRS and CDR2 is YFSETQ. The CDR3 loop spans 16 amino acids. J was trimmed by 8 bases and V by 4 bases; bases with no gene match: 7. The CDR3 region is CASSQGTSGRVGELFF. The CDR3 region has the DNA TGCGCCAGCAGCCAAGGGACTAGCGGGAGAGTAGGGGAGCTGTTTTTT.

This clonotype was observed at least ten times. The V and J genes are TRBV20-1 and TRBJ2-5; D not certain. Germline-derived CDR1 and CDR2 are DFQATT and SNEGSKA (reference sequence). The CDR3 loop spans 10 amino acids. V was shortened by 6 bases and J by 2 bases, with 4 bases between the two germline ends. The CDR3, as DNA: TGCAGTGCCGAACAAGAGACCCAGTACTTC. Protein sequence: CSAEQETQYF.

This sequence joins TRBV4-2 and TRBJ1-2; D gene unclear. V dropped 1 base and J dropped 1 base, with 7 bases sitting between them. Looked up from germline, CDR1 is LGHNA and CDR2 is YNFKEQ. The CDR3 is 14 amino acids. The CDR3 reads CASSQGTDNYGYTF. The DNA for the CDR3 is TGTGCCAGCAGCCAAGGAACAGATAACTATGGCTACACCTTC.

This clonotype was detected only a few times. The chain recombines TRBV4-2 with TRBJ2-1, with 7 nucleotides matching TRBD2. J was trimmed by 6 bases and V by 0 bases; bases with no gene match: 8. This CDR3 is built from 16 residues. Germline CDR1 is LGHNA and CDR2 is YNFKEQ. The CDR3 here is CASSQEGGRVGNEQFF. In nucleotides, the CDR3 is TGTGCCAGCAGCCAAGAAGGCGGGAGAGTCGGCAATGAGCAGTTCTTC.

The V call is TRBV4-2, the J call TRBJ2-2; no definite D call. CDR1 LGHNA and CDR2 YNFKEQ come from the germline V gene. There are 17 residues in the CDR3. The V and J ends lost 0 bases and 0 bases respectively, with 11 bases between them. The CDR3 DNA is TGTGCCAGCAGCCAAGAGGTGGGGTTCGCGAACACCGGGGAGCTGTTTTTT. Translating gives CASSQEVGFANTGELFF.

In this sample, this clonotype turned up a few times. The CDR3 protein is CASSIAERAYEQYF. As DNA, the CDR3 is TGTGCCAGCAGCATAGCGGAGAGGGCGTACGAGCAGTACTTC. J is TRBJ2-7 and V is TRBV9, with a tentative D call TRBD2 (6 bases). Germline CDR1 is SGDLS and CDR2 is YYNGEE. The length of the CDR3 is 14 residues. Trimming cost V 4 bases and J 4 bases, with 15 bases left between them.

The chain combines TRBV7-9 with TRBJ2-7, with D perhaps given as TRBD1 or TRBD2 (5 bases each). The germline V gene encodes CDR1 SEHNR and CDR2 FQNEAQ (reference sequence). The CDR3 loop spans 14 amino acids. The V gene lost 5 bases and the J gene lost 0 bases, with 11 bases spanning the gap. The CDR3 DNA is TGTGCCAGCAGCCGGGACGGCACCTCCTACGAGCAGTACTTC. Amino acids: CASSRDGTSYEQYF.

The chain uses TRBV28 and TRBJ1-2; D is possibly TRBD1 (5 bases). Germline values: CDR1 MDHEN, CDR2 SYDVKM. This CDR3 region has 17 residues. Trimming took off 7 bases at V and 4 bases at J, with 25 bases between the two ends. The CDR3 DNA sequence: TGTGCCAGCAAGTCGAGGGGCAGGCGGACCGACCTCTATGGCTACACCTTC. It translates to CASKSRGRRTDLYGYTF.

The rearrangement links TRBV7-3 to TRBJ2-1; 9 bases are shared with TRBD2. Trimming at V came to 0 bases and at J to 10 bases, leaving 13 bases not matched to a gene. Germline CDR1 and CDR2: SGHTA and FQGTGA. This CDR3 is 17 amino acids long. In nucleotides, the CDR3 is TGTGCCAGCAGCTTAACGTCATTAACTAGCGGGTCGGCAGAGCAGTTCTTC. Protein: CASSLTSLTSGSAEQFF.

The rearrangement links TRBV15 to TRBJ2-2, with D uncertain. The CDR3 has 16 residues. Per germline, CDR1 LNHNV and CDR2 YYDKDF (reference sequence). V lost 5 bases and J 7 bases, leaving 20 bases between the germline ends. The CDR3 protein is CATSGNSPGPHGELFF. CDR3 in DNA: TGTGCCACCAGCGGAAATTCACCGGGTCCCCACGGGGAGCTGTTTTTT.

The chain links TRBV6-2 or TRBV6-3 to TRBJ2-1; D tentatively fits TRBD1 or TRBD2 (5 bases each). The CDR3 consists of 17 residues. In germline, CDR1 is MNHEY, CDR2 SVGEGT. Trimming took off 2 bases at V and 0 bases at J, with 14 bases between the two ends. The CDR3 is CASSYAGTTSSYNEQFF. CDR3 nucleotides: TGTGCCAGCAGTTACGCCGGGACCACCAGCTCCTACAATGAGCAGTTCTTC.

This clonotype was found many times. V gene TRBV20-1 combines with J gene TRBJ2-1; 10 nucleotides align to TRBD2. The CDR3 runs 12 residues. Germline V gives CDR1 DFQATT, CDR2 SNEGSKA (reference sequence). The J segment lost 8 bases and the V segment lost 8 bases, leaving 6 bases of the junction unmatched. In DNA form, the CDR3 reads TGCAGTTGGGCTAGCGGGAGATATGAGCAGTTCTTC. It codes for CSWASGRYEQFF.

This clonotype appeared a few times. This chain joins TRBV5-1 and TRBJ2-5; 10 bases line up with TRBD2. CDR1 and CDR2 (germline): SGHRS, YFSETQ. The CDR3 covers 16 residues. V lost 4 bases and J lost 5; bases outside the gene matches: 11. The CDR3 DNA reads TGCGCCAGCAGCCTAGCGGGAGCTTTAAGCTGGGAGACCCAGTACTTC. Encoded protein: CASSLAGALSWETQYF.

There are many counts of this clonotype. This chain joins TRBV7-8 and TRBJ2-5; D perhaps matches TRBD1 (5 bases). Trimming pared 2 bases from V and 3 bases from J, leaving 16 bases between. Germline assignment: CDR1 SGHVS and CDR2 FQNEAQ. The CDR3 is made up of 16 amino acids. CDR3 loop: CASSLPSQGAKETQYF. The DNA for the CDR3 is TGTGCCAGCAGCTTACCCTCCCAAGGGGCGAAAGAGACCCAGTACTTC.

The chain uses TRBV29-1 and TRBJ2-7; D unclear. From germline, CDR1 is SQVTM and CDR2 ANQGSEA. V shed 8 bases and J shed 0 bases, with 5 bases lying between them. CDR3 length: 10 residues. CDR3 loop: CSRDSYEQYF. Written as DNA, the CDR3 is TGCAGCAGGGACTCCTACGAGCAGTACTTC.

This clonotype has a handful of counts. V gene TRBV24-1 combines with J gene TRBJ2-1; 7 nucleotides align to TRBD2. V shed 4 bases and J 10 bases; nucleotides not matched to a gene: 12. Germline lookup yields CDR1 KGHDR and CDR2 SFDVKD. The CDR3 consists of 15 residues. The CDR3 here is CATSDRTGGGREQFF. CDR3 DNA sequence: TGTGCCACCAGTGACCGTACGGGAGGAGGGCGGGAGCAGTTCTTC.

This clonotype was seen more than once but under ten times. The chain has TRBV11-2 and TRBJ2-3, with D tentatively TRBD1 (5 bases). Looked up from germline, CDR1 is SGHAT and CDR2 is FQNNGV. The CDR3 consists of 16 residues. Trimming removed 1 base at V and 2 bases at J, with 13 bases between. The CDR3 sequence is CASSLVLRGHTDTQYF. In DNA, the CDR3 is TGTGCCAGCAGCTTAGTTTTGCGAGGACACACAGATACGCAGTATTTT.